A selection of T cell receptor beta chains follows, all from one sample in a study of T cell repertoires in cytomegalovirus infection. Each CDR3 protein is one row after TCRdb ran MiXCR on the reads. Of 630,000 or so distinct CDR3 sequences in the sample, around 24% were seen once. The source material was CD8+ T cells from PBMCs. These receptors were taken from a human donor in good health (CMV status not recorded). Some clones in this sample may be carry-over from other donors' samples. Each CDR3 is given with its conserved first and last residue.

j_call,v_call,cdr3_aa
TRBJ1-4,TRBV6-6,CASSRWDWRDEKLFF
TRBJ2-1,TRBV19,CASSIASGPYNEQFF
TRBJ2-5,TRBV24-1,CATSDLRHTGRLKETQYF
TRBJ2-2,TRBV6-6,CASSYSSGAGELFF
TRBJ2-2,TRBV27,CASSSLGERLANTGELFF
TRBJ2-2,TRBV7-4,CASSPLERRDTGELFF
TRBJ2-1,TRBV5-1,CASSLARQLINEQFF
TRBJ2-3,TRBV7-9,CASSLSGGGLTDTQYF
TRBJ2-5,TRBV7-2,CASSLQKYQETQYF
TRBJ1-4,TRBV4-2,CASSQGPGTGGRGEKLFF
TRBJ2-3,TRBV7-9,CASTGAGTSGKRSTDTQYF
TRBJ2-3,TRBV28,CATGEGRGTDTQYF
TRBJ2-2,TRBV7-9,CASGSSGGTGELFF
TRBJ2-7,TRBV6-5,CASGVGDTYEQYF
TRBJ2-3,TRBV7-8,CASLGSAIDTQYF
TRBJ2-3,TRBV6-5,CASSYSAGATDTQYF
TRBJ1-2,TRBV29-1,CSVGGDRGALGYTF
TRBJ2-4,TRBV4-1,CASSEDLGTTAKNIQYF
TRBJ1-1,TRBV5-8,CASSPVGGPENTEAFF
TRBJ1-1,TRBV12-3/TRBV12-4,CASSLRGRPEAFF
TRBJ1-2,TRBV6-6,CASSYPRTGKSDGYIF
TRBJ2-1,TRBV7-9,CASSFQLGAGSSYNEQFF
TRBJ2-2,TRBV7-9,CASVSLAGGTGELFF
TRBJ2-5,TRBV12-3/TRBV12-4,CASSGSSGGPYETQYF
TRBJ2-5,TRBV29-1,CSVETTHQETQYF
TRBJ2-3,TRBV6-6,CASTQMGGEDKDTQYF
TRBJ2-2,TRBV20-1,CSATPGNTGELFF
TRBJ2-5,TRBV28,CASSRLPGQGIQTQYF
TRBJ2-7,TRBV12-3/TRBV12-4,CASSFGEEQYF
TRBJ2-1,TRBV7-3,CASSSSVGYKLYNEQFF